This T cell receptor beta chain was identified in a study of shared clonotypes between healthy human individuals. CD45RO negativity and positive selection for CCR7 defined naive CD8 cells, a population that excluded terminally differentiated effector memory CD45RA+ cells. TCRdb's table, derived via immunoSEQ multiplex PCR, lists solely in-frame clones and lacks some. The sample has around 2,000,000 clones; more than 85% are singletons. The CDR3 loop spans 13 amino acids. Germline V gene data show CDR1 as GTSNPN and CDR2 as SVGIG (reference sequence). V was trimmed by 0 bases and J by 3 bases, leaving 6 bases between them.

The V gene is TRBV30, the J gene TRBJ1-5; unclear D gene. Sequenced: naive CD8+ T cells from PBMCs. This clonotype was sampled from a man aged 18 to 29 in good health. Some clones in this sample may be carry-over from other donors' samples. The CDR3: CAWSVTDNQPQHF. The CDR3 nucleotides read TGTGCCTGGAGTGTAACAGACAATCAGCCCCAGCATTTT.